This T cell receptor (beta chain) was captured by sequencing in a study of blood T cell repertoires in COVID-19. On the study more broadly: Italy, Spain and the United States were the sources of the convalescent and acute COVID-19 samples. PBMCs, B-cell-depleted T cells, or T cells were the source of the cDNA or gDNA that made up the material.

How the authors handled the data: The assay estimated nucleated cells by amplifying reference gene primers. Sequenced by immunoSEQ multiplex PCR; TCRdb stores in-frame clones only, minus some. That table supplies the V and J calls and clone size; D and trimming were determined from the DNA. The sample lists more than 90,000 clones, less than 90% occurring once. Trimming removed 2 bases from V and 2 bases from J, with 12 bases in between. Germline V gene data show CDR1 as SGHRS and CDR2 as YFSETQ. CDR3 length: 15 residues. Sequences were obtained from peripheral blood. The gene calls are TRBV5-1 and TRBJ2-3; D possibly corresponds to TRBD2 (6 bases). The source is an older man who had recovered from COVID-19. The CDR3 loop is CASSFAAGPTDTQYF. DNA for the CDR3: TGCGCCAGCAGCTTTGCAGCGGGTCCCACAGATACGCAGTATTTT.